This TCR beta chain comes out of a study of radiation and T cells in renal cell carcinoma. Profiled with immunoSEQ multiplex PCR; TCRdb holds only in-frame clones, not every one. The profile covers around 170,000 clones, with about 87% appearing a single time and roughly 10% taken by the ten largest. General study points: From baseline, blood top tumor clonotypes peaked at 2 weeks post-radiation. Pretreatment tumor biopsies were lacking, so baseline clonotypes are unknown.

On this clone itself: Its cognate antigen is unknown.

Time point noted: blood 4 weeks post-SBRT, at nephrectomy. As for treatment: 15 Gy SBRT to primary tumor, nephrectomy 4 weeks later. Nephrectomy followed 15 Gy stereotactic body radiation by 4 weeks. This clonotype was obtained from a woman aged 45-59 years with renal cell carcinoma. This sample comprised blood, obtained from a patient whose treatment included radiotherapy and nephrectomy.

The CDR3 is CASSFARAGDTQYF. The CDR3 nucleotides read TGTGCCAGCAGCTTTGCCAGGGCAGGGGATACGCAGTATTTT. The rearrangement joins TRBV7-8 to TRBJ2-3, with a possible D match to TRBD1 (5 bases). With 3 bases removed from V and 6 bases from J, the gap between germline ends came to 13 bases. Germline-derived CDR1 and CDR2 are SGHVS and FQNEAQ. The CDR3 runs 14 residues.